This T cell receptor (beta chain) was recovered during a study of T cell responses to AZD1222 COVID-19 vaccine. Study background: Recipients boosted at about 4 weeks or about 12 weeks are pooled. Broader study findings: At study baseline, merely six AZD1222 recipients were seropositive. Clonal diversity was possibly underestimated, and white British individuals and females predominated among donors.

Clones were sequenced by immunoSEQ multiplex PCR, and TCRdb holds only the in-frame ones, with some missing. This sample carries around 80,000 clones, 90% of them seen once, and the ten largest clones take around 5.3%. This clone showed up just once. Its specificity is unknown. The specimen comprised peripheral blood, sampled on day 0 of AZD1222 vaccination. The receptor was derived from an adult in good health.

CDR3 loop: CASRTGFGTEAFF. The CDR3 bases are TGTGCCAGCAGGACGGGGTTTGGCACTGAAGCTTTCTTT. This sequence joins TRBV7-2 and TRBJ1-1; D call uncertain. Germline-derived CDR1 and CDR2 are SGHTA and FQGNSA. CDR3 length: 13 amino acids. V was trimmed by 6 bases and J by 4 bases, leaving 12 bases between them. Combining the CDR3 with reference TRBV7-2 and TRBJ1-1 gives the whole variable domain GAGVSQSPSNKVTEKGKDVELRCDPISGHTALYWYRQSLGQGLEFLIYFQGNSAPDKSGLPSDRFSAERTGGSVSTLTIQRTQQEDSAVYLCASRTGFGTEAFFGQGTRLTVV.